A selection of T cell receptor beta chains follows, all from one sample in a study of T cell repertoires in cytomegalovirus infection. TCRdb recomputed calls from the reads with MiXCR, one row per CDR3 protein. Of just under 550,000 distinct CDR3 sequences in the sample, about a quarter were seen once. The sequencing sample was made of PBMCs. The receptors originated from a human donor in good health (CMV status not recorded). Some clones in this sample may be carry-over from other donors' samples. Each CDR3 is given with its conserved first and last residue. Fields, in order: V gene, J gene, D gene, clone size, CDR3 protein, CDR3 DNA. D genes are given only for firm matches. Rows may omit the clone size; those that give it use once, few, many or a size class.

TRBV28,TRBJ2-7,.,.,CASSTRQALFSYEQYF,TGTGCCAGCAGCACCCGACAGGCCCTTTTCTCCTACGAGCAGTACTTC
TRBV6-6,TRBJ1-5,TRBD1,.,CASSSGQGVIYSNQPQHF,TGTGCCAGCAGTTCCGGACAGGGGGTCATTTATAGCAATCAGCCCCAGCATTTT
TRBV4-1,TRBJ1-2,.,few,CASSQDSRRYGYTF,TGCGCCAGCAGCCAAGATAGCAGGCGCTATGGCTACACCTTC
TRBV25-1,TRBJ2-1,.,.,CASSETGSLNEQFF,TGTGCCAGCAGTGAAACAGGATCCCTAAATGAGCAGTTCTTC
TRBV7-9,TRBJ1-1,.,.,CASSLAGGSEEAFF,TGTGCCAGCAGCCTAGCGGGCGGGTCGGAAGAAGCTTTCTTT
TRBV11-2,TRBJ1-5,.,many,CASSLGDKGNQPQHF,TGTGCCAGCAGCTTAGGAGATAAGGGCAATCAGCCCCAGCATTTT
TRBV19,TRBJ1-5,.,.,CASTISNQPQHF,TGTGCCAGTACTATAAGCAATCAGCCCCAGCATTTT
TRBV7-2,TRBJ1-1,TRBD1,many,CASSFTQTGETEAFF,TGTGCCAGCAGCTTTACTCAGACAGGGGAGACTGAAGCTTTCTTT
TRBV6-1,TRBJ2-6,TRBD1,.,CASSPYRQGVFSGANVLTF,TGTGCCAGCAGTCCCTACCGTCAGGGGGTTTTCTCTGGGGCCAACGTCCTGACTTTC
TRBV20-1,TRBJ2-3,.,.,CSALLQESDTQYF,TGCAGTGCTCTCCTACAGGAGAGTGATACGCAGTATTTT
TRBV11-2,TRBJ2-1,TRBD1,.,CASSLTGTVYNEQFF,TGTGCCAGCAGCTTAACCGGGACAGTATACAATGAGCAGTTCTTC
TRBV7-2,TRBJ1-6,TRBD1,many,CASRGTGGFSPLHF,TGTGCCAGCAGGGGGACAGGGGGTTTTTCACCCCTCCACTTT
TRBV11-2,TRBJ2-4,.,.,CASSLDPGASTKNIQYF,TGTGCCAGCAGCTTAGACCCAGGGGCCTCGACCAAAAACATTCAGTACTTC
TRBV29-1,TRBJ1-1,TRBD1,.,CSVAMGQSNWNTEAFF,TGCAGCGTTGCAATGGGACAGAGTAACTGGAACACTGAAGCTTTCTTT
TRBV12-5,TRBJ2-1,.,.,CASGLDPRHEQFF,TGTGCTAGTGGTTTGGACCCCCGCCATGAGCAGTTCTTC
TRBV6-2/TRBV6-3,TRBJ2-1,.,few,CASVNHLVVANYNEQFF,TGTGCCAGCGTAAACCATTTGGTAGTCGCCAATTACAATGAGCAGTTCTTC
TRBV12-5,TRBJ2-4,TRBD1,.,CASGWIPGQLAKNIQYF,TGTGCTAGTGGTTGGATCCCGGGACAGCTAGCCAAAAACATTCAGTACTTC
TRBV7-9,TRBJ1-1,.,.,CAGGAGNTEAFF,TGTGCAGGGGGGGCCGGGAACACTGAAGCTTTCTTT
TRBV4-3,TRBJ2-3,.,few,CASSQDPRLEPSTDTQYF,TGCGCCAGCAGCCAAGATCCGCGGCTGGAGCCAAGCACAGATACGCAGTATTTT
TRBV7-9,TRBJ2-1,.,few,CASSLSGTQQFF,TGTGCCAGCAGCTTATCCGGGACGCAGCAGTTCTTC
TRBV6-2/TRBV6-3,TRBJ2-5,TRBD2,.,CASSWSLGLANEETQYF,TGTGCCAGCAGTTGGAGCTTGGGACTAGCGAACGAAGAGACCCAGTACTTC
TRBV6-8,TRBJ2-1,TRBD2,.,CASSYLLAGGNEQFF,TGTGCCAGCAGTTACCTACTAGCGGGAGGCAATGAGCAGTTCTTC
TRBV4-1,TRBJ1-2,.,.,CASSLRDTDNYGYTF,TGCGCCAGCAGTCTCCGGGACACAGATAACTATGGCTACACCTTC
TRBV7-2,TRBJ2-5,.,many,CASRRIPRETQYF,TGTGCCAGCAGGCGGATCCCCAGAGAGACCCAGTACTTC
TRBV7-3,TRBJ2-3,.,.,CASSSRSSTDTQYF,TGTGCCAGCAGCTCAAGAAGTAGCACAGATACGCAGTATTTT
TRBV15,TRBJ2-7,TRBD1,few,CATSMDRSRGQYF,TGTGCCACCAGCATGGACAGGTCTCGTGGGCAGTACTTC
TRBV7-2,TRBJ2-3,TRBD2,few,CASSLGAGRADTQYF,TGTGCCAGCAGCTTAGGTGCCGGGAGGGCAGATACGCAGTATTTT
TRBV20-1,TRBJ1-1,.,few,CSAQSPNTEAFF,TGCAGTGCACAGAGCCCGAACACTGAAGCTTTCTTT
TRBV27,TRBJ2-5,.,.,CASSLSGGAKAQYF,TGTGCCAGCAGTTTGTCGGGCGGGGCCAAGGCCCAGTACTTC
TRBV15,TRBJ1-2,.,.,CATSRDGNYGYTF,TGTGCCACCAGCAGAGACGGCAACTATGGCTACACCTTC
TRBV4-3,TRBJ1-1,.,.,CASSQDGAGRGNTEAFF,TGCGCCAGCAGCCAAGATGGGGCAGGGCGGGGGAACACTGAAGCTTTCTTT
TRBV29-1,TRBJ2-7,TRBD1,.,CSVDLRDRAPYEQYF,TGCAGCGTTGACCTACGGGACAGGGCCCCCTACGAGCAGTACTTC
TRBV7-2,TRBJ2-1,TRBD2,many,CASSSPLAGGPGYNEQFF,TGTGCCAGCAGCTCCCCACTAGCGGGAGGGCCGGGCTACAATGAGCAGTTCTTC
TRBV7-2,TRBJ2-5,.,many,CASSATYQGGTQYF,TGTGCCAGCAGCGCGACCTATCAGGGAGGGACCCAGTACTTC
TRBV7-2,TRBJ2-3,TRBD2,many,CASSRGLAGVQTDTQYF,TGTGCCAGCAGCCGGGGACTAGCGGGAGTACAGACAGATACGCAGTATTTT
TRBV6-5,TRBJ2-1,.,many,CASSSLLKYNEQFF,TGTGCCAGCAGTTCCCTATTAAAATACAATGAGCAGTTCTTC
TRBV7-2,TRBJ2-5,.,.,CASSLAAGAEETQYF,TGTGCCAGCAGCTTAGCGGCAGGGGCGGAGGAGACCCAGTACTTC
TRBV24-1,TRBJ2-2,TRBD2,few,CATSGTSKNTGELFF,TGTGCCACCAGCGGGACTAGCAAAAACACCGGGGAGCTGTTTTTT
TRBV29-1,TRBJ1-1,.,.,CSVGHTNTEAFF,TGCAGCGTTGGGCATACGAACACTGAAGCTTTCTTT
TRBV7-8,TRBJ2-1,.,.,CASSLTTSYHEQFF,TGTGCCAGCAGCTTGACTACTAGTTACCATGAGCAGTTCTTC